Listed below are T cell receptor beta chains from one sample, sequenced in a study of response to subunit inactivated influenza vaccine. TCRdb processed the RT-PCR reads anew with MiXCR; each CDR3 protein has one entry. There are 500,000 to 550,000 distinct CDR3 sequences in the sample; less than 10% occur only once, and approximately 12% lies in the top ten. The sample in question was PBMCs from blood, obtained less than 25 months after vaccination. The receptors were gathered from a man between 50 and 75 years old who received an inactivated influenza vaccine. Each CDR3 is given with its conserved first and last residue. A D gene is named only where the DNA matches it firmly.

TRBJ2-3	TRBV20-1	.	CSARADWVSTDTQYF
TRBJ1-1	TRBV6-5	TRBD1	CASSSPDRANEAFF
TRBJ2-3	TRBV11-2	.	CASSPTIQGDTDTQYF
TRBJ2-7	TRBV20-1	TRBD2	CSASSDSGKFDEQYF
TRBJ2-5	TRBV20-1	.	CSARDITSWYQETQYF
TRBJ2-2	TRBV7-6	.	CASSLVGYGELFF
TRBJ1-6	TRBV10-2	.	CASKSGQMRGINSPLHF
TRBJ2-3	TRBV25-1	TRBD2	CASSDAGGPFGGQYF
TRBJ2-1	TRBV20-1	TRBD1	CSARPGQGIGYNEQFF
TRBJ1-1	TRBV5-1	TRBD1	CASSLNAGGEGTEAFF
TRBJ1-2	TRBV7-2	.	CASSPGGRGAIYGYTF
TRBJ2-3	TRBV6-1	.	CASSEFWAGNVDTQYF
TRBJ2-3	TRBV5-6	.	CASSLASSRPQYF
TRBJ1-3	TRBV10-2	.	CASSESWTPGNTIYF
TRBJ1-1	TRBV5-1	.	CASSLYPGNTEAFF
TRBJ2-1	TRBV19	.	CASHSGDNNEQFF
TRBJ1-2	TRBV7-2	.	CASSLARGESYGYTF
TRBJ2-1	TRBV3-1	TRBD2	CASSQDLAGGHNEQFF
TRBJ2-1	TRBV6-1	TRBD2	CASTNLAGGPGEQFF
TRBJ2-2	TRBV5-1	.	CASSLVPGHLGRTGELFF
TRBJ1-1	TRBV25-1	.	CASIAGGAGAFF
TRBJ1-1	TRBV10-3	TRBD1	CAIRSVWGTASNTEAFF
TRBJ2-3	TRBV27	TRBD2	CASSFVAGPSTDTQYF
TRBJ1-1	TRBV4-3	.	CASSAGTTRLNTEAFF
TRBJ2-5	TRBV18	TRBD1	CASSPRTGGSQETQYF
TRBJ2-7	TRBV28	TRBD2	CASSYPGLAKGEQYF
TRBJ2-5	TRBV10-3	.	CAISEGSQETQYF
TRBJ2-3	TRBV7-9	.	CASSLVTQHDTQYF
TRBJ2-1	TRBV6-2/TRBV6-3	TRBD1	CASSYPRQGDNEQFF
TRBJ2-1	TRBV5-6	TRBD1	CASSPWTGSSYNEQFF
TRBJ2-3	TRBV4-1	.	CASSQGVTDTQYF
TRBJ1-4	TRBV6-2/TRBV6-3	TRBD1	CASSYAVGTGDEKLFF
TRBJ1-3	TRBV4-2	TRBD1	CASSQDQGGSGNTIYF
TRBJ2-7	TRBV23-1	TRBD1	CASSQLGQHLSYEQYF
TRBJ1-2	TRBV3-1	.	CASSSSVNYGYTF
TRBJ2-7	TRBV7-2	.	CASSLDLASRVREQYF
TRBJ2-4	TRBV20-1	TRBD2	CSALTGLDKNIQYF
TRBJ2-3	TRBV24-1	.	CATSPRVSDTQYF
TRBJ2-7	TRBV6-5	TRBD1	CASSYDRGAYEQYF
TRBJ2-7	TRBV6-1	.	CASRKRGTDYEQYF
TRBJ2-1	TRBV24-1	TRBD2	CATSAGTSVGEQFF
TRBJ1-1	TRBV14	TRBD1	CASSHSPGTGRFTEAFF
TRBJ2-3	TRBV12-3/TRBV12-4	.	CASSWARKSSTDTQYF